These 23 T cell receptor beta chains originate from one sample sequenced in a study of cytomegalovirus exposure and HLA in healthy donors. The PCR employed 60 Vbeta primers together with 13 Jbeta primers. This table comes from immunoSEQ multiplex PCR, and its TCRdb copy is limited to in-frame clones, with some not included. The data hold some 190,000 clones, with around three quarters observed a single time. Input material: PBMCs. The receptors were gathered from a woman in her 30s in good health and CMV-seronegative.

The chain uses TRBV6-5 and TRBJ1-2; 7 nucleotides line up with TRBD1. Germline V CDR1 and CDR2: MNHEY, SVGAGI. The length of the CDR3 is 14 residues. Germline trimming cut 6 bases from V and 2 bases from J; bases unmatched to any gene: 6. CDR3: CASRQQGFNYGYTF. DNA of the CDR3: TGTGCCAGCAGACAACAGGGGTTCAACTATGGCTACACCTTC.

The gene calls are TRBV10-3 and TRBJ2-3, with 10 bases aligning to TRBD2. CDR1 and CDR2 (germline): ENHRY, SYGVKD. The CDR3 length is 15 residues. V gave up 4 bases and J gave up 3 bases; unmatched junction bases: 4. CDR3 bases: TGTGCCATCAGTGGAGCGGGGGGGCCAACAGATACGCAGTATTTT. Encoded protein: CAISGAGGPTDTQYF.

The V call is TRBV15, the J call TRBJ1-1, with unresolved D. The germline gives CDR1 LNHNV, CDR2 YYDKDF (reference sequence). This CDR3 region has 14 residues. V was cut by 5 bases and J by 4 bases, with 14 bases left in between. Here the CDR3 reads CATSFAEVVTEAFF. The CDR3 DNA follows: TGTGCCACCAGCTTCGCAGAAGTGGTCACTGAAGCTTTCTTT.

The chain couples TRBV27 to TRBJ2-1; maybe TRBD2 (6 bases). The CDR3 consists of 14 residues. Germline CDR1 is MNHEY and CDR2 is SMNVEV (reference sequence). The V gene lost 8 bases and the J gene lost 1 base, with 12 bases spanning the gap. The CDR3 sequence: CASGGFRSYNEQFF. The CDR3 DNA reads TGTGCCAGCGGGGGGTTCCGATCCTACAATGAGCAGTTCTTC.

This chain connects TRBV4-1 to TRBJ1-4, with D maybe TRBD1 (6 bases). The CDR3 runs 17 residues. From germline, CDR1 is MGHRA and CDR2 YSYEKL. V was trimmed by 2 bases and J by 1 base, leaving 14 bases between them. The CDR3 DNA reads TGCGCCAGCAGCCAATCACCCGGGACACGAACTAATGAAAAACTGTTTTTT. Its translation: CASSQSPGTRTNEKLFF.

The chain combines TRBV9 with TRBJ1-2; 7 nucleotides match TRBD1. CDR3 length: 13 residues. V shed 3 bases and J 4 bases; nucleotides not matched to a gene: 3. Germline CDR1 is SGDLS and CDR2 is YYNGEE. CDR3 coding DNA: TGTGCCAGCAGCGCAGGGGGACTCTATGGCTACACCTTC. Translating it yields CASSAGGLYGYTF.

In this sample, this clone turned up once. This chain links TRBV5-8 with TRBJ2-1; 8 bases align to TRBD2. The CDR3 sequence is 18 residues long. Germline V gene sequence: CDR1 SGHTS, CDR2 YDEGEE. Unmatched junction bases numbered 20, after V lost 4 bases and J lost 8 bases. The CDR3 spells CASSQALLAARSGDEQFF. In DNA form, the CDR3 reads TGTGCCAGCAGCCAGGCCTTACTAGCGGCGCGTTCGGGCGATGAGCAGTTCTTC.

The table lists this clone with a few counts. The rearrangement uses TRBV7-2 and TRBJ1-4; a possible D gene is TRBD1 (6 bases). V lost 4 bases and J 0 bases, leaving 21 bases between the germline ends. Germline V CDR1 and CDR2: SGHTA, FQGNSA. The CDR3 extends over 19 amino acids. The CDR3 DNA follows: TGTGCCAGCAGCTATCGGACAGAATCACACCCTGCAACTAATGAAAAACTGTTTTTT. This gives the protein CASSYRTESHPATNEKLFF.

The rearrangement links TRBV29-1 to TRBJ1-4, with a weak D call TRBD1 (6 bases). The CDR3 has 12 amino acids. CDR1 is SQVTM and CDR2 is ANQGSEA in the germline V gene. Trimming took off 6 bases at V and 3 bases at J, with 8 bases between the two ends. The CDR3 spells CSVDSANEKLFF. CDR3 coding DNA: TGCAGCGTGGACAGTGCTAATGAAAAACTGTTTTTT. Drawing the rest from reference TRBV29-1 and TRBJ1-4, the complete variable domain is SAVISQKPSRDICQRGTSLTIQCQVDSQVTMMFWYRQQPGQSLTLIATANQGSEATYESGFVIDKFPISRPNLTFSTLTVSNMSPEDSSIYLCSVDSANEKLFFGSGTQLSVL.

The CDR3 DNA is TGCGCCAGCAGCTCCGACGGGGACAATGAGCAGTTCTTC. Amino acid sequence: CASSSDGDNEQFF. The V and J genes are TRBV4-3 and TRBJ2-1; the D gene is possibly TRBD2 (5 bases). The CDR3 length is 13 residues. Trimming took 5 bases from V and 5 from J, leaving 10 bases between them. Per germline, CDR1 LGHNA and CDR2 YSLEER.

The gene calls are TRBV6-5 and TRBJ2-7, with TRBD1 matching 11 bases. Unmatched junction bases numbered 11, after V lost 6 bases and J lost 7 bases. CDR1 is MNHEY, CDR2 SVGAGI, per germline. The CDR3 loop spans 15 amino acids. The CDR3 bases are TGTGCCAGCAGCTACAAGGGACAGGGGGTAGGGGAGCAGTACTTC. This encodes CASSYKGQGVGEQYF.

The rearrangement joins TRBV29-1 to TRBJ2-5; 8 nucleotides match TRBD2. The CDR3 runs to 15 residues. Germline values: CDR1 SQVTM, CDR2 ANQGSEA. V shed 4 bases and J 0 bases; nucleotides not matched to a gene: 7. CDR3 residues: CSVAFSGVYQETQYF. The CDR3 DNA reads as TGCAGCGTTGCCTTTAGCGGGGTGTACCAAGAGACCCAGTACTTC.

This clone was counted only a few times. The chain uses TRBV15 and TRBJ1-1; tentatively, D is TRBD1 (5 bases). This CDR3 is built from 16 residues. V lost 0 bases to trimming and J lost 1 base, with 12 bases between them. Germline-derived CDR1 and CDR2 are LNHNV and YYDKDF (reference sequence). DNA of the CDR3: TGTGCCACCAGCAGAGATCGAACGGGGGGGAACACTGAAGCTTTCTTT. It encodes CATSRDRTGGNTEAFF.

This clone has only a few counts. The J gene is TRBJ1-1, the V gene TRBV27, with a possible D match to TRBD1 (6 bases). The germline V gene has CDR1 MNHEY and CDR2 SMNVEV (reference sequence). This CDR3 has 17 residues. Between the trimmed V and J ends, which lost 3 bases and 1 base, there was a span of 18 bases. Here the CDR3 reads CASSFRGDRWRNTEAFF. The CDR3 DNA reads TGTGCCAGCAGTTTTAGGGGAGACAGGTGGAGGAACACTGAAGCTTTCTTT.

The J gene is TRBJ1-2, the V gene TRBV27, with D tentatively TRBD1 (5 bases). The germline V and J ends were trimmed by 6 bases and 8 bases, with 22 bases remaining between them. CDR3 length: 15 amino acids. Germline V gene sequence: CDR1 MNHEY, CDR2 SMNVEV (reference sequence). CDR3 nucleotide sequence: TGTGCCAGCAGCCTAAATGGGGACTCCCCAGCGGGCTACACCTTC. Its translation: CASSLNGDSPAGYTF.

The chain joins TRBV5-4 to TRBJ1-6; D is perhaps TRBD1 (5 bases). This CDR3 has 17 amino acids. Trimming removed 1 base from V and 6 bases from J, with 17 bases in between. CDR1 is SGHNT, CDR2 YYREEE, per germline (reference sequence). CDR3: CASSLSPSRQPNSPLHF. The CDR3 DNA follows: TGTGCCAGCAGCTTGTCCCCCTCTAGACAGCCTAATTCACCCCTCCACTTT.

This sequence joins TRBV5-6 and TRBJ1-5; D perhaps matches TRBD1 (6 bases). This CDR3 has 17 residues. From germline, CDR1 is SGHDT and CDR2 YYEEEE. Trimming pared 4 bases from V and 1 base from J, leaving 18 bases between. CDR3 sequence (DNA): TGTGCCAGCAGCGCCCTGGGGGCCCCGGGCAGCAATCAGCCCCAGCATTTT. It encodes CASSALGAPGSNQPQHF.

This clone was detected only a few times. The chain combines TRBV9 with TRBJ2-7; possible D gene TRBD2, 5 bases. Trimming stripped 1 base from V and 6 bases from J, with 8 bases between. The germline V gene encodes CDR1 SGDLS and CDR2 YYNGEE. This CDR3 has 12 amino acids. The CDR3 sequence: CASSVRGREQYF. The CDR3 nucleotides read TGTGCCAGCAGCGTAAGAGGGCGCGAGCAGTACTTC. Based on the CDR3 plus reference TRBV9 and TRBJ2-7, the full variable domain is DSGVTQTPKHLITATGQRVTLRCSPRSGDLSVYWYQQSLDQGLQFLIQYYNGEERAKGNILERFSAQQFPDLHSELNLSSLELGDSALYFCASSVRGREQYFGPGTRLTVT.

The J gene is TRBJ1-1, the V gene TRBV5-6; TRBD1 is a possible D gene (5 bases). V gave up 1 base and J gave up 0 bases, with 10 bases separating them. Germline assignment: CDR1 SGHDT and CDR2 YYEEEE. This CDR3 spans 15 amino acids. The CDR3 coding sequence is TGTGCCAGCAGCTTGTCACAGGAAATGAACACTGAAGCTTTCTTT. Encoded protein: CASSLSQEMNTEAFF. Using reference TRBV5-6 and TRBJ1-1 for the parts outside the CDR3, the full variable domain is DAGVTQSPTHLIKTRGQQVTLRCSPKSGHDTVSWYQQALGQGPQFIFQYYEEEERQRGNFPDRFSGHQFPNYSSELNVNALLLGDSALYLCASSLSQEMNTEAFFGQGTRLTVV.

CDR3 protein: CSVGRGGSYEQYF. CDR3 bases: TGCAGCGTTGGTAGGGGGGGCTCCTACGAGCAGTACTTC. The chain joins TRBV29-1 to TRBJ2-7; possible D gene TRBD2, 7 bases. The length of the CDR3 is 13 residues. The germline V gene has CDR1 SQVTM and CDR2 ANQGSEA. V was trimmed by 4 bases and J by 0 bases, leaving 10 bases between them.

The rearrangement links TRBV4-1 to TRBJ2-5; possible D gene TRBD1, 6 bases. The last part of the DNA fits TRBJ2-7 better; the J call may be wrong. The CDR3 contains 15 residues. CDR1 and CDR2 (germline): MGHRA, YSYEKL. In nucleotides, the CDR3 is TGCGCCAGCAGCCCTGAGACGACAGGATTCTACGAGCAGTACTTC. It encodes CASSPETTGFYEQYF.

The CDR3, as DNA: TGCGCCAGCAGCCAAGAACCCTACGGACGACAGGGTGTAATTCAGCCCCAGCATTTT. This codes for CASSQEPYGRQGVIQPQHF. The chain uses TRBV4-3 and TRBJ1-5; 7 bases agree with TRBD1. CDR3 length: 19 amino acids. Germline assignment: CDR1 LGHNA and CDR2 YSLEER. The J segment lost 6 bases and the V segment lost 0 bases, leaving 17 bases of the junction unmatched.

For the CDR3, the DNA is TGTGCCAGCAGCAGTTTCCGGGACAGGGGTAATTCACCCCTCCACTTT. This encodes CASSSFRDRGNSPLHF. V gene TRBV11-2 combines with J gene TRBJ1-6; 10 nucleotides match TRBD1. The CDR3 sequence is 16 residues long. J lost 6 bases, V lost 5 bases, and 7 bases had no gene match. From germline, CDR1 is SGHAT and CDR2 FQNNGV.